This is a list of T cell receptor beta chains from one sample in a study of identical twins. TCRdb re-called the 5' RACE reads with MiXCR, one entry per CDR3 protein. The table has roughly 710,000 distinct CDR3 sequences, 6.1% seen once; the top ten hold 1.5% to 2%. The specimen was naive T cells sorted from blood. The source of these receptors is a man between 18 and 29 years old in good health. Each CDR3 is given with its conserved first and last residue. The D gene is left open where the match is weak. Clone size is given for some rows only: seen once, a few or many times, or a class if the clone is expanded.

NA	TRBV20-1	TRBJ1-4	NA	TGCAGTGCTCCAACAGGAACTGGTCCCACAAATGAAAAACTGTTTTTT	CSAPTGTGPTNEKLFF
many	TRBV20-1	TRBJ2-5	NA	TGCAGTGCTTACCCTCCCGAGCCCCCGGAGACCCAGTACTTC	CSAYPPEPPETQYF
many	TRBV7-9	TRBJ2-2	NA	TGTGCCAGCAGCTTCCGGACGAACACCGGGGAGCTGTTTTTT	CASSFRTNTGELFF
many	TRBV5-1	TRBJ1-4	NA	TGCGCCAGCAGCATCGGACATACCGCAACTAATGAAAAACTGTTTTTT	CASSIGHTATNEKLFF
few	TRBV29-1	TRBJ2-5	NA	TGCAGCGTTAAGTTAAGGGGGGCCCAAGAGACCCAGTACTTC	CSVKLRGAQETQYF
few	TRBV6-5	TRBJ1-4	NA	TGTGCCAGCAGTTACAGGGGGATAAATGAAAAACTGTTTTTT	CASSYRGINEKLFF
many	TRBV9	TRBJ1-3	TRBD1	TGTGCCAGCAGCGGGGGACAGTACTCTGGAAACACCATATATTTT	CASSGGQYSGNTIYF
many	TRBV12-3/TRBV12-4	TRBJ2-7	TRBD2	TGTGCCAGCAGGGAGCGGGAGGGATCCTACGAGCAGTACTTC	CASREREGSYEQYF
NA	TRBV29-1	TRBJ2-7	NA	TGCAGCGTTGAAAGTGACAGCTACGAGCAGTACTTC	CSVESDSYEQYF
many	TRBV29-1	TRBJ2-7	NA	TGCAGCGTCCCGGGACTTCGTTCCCCCTACGAGCAGTACTTC	CSVPGLRSPYEQYF
many	TRBV5-1	TRBJ2-1	TRBD2	TGCGCCAGCAGCTCACGGGAGGGGGGTGAGCAGTTCTTC	CASSSREGGEQFF
many	TRBV12-3/TRBV12-4	TRBJ1-4	NA	TGTGCCAGCAGTCCGGGACACCCTAATGAAAAACTGTTTTTT	CASSPGHPNEKLFF
few	TRBV12-3/TRBV12-4	TRBJ2-5	NA	TGTGCCAGCAGTTTTGGGGTCTCGGAGACCCAGTACTTC	CASSFGVSETQYF
many	TRBV10-3	TRBJ1-2	TRBD1	TGTGCCATCAGAGGGACAGGGGGCGATGGCTACACCTTC	CAIRGTGGDGYTF
NA	TRBV10-3	TRBJ2-3	NA	TGTGCCATCAGTGAGTCTGGCAGCGGCCTGCAGTATTTT	CAISESGSGLQYF
few	TRBV6-1	TRBJ2-5	TRBD1	TGTGCCAGCAGCCAGATACAGGGGGCTGGGGAGACCCAGTACTTC	CASSQIQGAGETQYF
NA	TRBV24-1	TRBJ2-1	NA	TGTGCCACCAGTGATGCGTCTAGGGGAAGCTCCTACAATGAGCAGTTCTTC	CATSDASRGSSYNEQFF
many	TRBV12-3/TRBV12-4	TRBJ1-2	NA	TGTGCCAGCAGCCAGACCACATGGGCTTATGGCTACACCTTC	CASSQTTWAYGYTF
once	TRBV14	TRBJ2-6	NA	TGTGCCAGCAGGGGCGATGGGGCCAACGTCCTGACTTTC	CASRGDGANVLTF
NA	TRBV5-1	TRBJ2-1	TRBD1	TGCGCCAGCATGGGACAGGCATCCTACAATGAGCAGTTCTTC	CASMGQASYNEQFF
few	TRBV7-8	TRBJ2-7	NA	TGTGCCAGCAGCTTATCCCGCAGGGGCCCTACCTACGAGCAGTACTTC	CASSLSRRGPTYEQYF
NA	TRBV6-2/TRBV6-3	TRBJ2-5	TRBD2	TGTGCCAGCAGGGTAGCGGGAGACGAGACCCAGTACTTC	CASRVAGDETQYF
many	TRBV12-3/TRBV12-4	TRBJ1-5	NA	TGTGCCAGCAGTTTAGGTGCGGATCAGCCCCAGCATTTT	CASSLGADQPQHF
few	TRBV7-2	TRBJ2-6	NA	TGTGCCAGCAGCCCAGCCGGGGGCCTCTCTGGGGCCAACGTCCTGACTTTC	CASSPAGGLSGANVLTF
NA	TRBV6-5	TRBJ1-1	NA	TGTGCCAGCAGTTACCAAGGCAGCAAAGCTTTCTTT	CASSYQGSKAFF
few	TRBV6-5	TRBJ2-5	NA	TGTGCCAGCAGTTACTCGTTCAGAGAAGAGACCCAGTACTTC	CASSYSFREETQYF
NA	TRBV14	TRBJ2-5	TRBD1	TGTGCCAGCAGCCAAAGAAGTGGGACAGCATACCAAGAGACCCAGTACTTC	CASSQRSGTAYQETQYF
many	TRBV20-1	TRBJ1-4	NA	TGCAGTGCTAGAGACAGGGGTAATGAAAAACTGTTTTTT	CSARDRGNEKLFF
many	TRBV15	TRBJ2-1	TRBD2	TGTGCCACCAGCAGACCCTCCGGGACTAGCTTATACAATGAGCAGTTCTTC	CATSRPSGTSLYNEQFF